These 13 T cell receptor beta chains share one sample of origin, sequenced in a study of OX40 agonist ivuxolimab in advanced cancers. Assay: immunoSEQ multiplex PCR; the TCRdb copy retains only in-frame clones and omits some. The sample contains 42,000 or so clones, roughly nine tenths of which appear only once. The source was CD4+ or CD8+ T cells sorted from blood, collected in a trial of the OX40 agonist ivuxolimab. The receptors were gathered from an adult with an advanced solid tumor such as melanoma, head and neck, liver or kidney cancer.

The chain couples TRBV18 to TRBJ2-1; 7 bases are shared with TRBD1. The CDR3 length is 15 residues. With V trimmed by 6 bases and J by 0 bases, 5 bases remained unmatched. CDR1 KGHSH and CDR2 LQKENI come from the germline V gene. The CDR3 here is CASSPTGYSYNEQFF. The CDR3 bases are TGTGCCAGCTCTCCGACAGGGTACTCCTACAATGAGCAGTTCTTC.

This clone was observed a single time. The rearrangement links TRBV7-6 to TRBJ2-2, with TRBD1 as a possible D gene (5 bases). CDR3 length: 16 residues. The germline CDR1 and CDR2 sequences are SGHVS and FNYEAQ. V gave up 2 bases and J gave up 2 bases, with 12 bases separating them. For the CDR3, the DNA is TGTGCCAGCAGCTTACTACAGGCCGGCAACACCGGGGAGCTGTTTTTT. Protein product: CASSLLQAGNTGELFF.

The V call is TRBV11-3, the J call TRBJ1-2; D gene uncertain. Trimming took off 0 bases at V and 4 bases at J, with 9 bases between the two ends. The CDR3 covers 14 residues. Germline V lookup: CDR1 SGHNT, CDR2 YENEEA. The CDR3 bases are TGTGCCAGCAGCTTAGATCCACAAGTCTATGGCTACACCTTC. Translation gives CASSLDPQVYGYTF.

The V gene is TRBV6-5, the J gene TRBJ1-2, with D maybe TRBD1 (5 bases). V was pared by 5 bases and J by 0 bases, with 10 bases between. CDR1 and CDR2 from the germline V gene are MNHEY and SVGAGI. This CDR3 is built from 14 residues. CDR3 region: CASSTGRPNYGYTF. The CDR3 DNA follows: TGTGCCAGCAGTACGGGACGTCCTAACTATGGCTACACCTTC.

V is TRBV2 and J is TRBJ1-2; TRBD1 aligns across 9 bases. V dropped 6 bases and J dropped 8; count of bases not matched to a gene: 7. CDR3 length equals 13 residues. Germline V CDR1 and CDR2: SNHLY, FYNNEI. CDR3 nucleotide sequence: TGTGCCAGCAGCCGGGACAGGGAGAGGGGCTACACCTTC. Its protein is CASSRDRERGYTF.

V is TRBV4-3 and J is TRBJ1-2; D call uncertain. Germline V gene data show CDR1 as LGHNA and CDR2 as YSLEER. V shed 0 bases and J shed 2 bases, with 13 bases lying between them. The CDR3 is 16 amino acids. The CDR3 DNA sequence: TGCGCCAGCAGCCAAGACGCAGGACGGGCGAACTATGGCTACACCTTC. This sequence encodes CASSQDAGRANYGYTF.

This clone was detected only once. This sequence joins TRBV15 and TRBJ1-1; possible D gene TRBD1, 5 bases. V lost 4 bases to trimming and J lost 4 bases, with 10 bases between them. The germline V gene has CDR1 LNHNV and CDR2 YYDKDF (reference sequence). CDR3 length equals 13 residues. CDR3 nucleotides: TGTGCCACCAGCACTCGGGGGGGCACTGAAGCTTTCTTT. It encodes CATSTRGGTEAFF.

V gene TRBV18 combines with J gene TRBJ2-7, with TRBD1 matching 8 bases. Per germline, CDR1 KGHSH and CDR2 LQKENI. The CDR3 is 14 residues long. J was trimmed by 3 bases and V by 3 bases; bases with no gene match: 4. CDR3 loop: CASSPPGGVYEQYF. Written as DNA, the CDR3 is TGTGCCAGCTCACCCCCAGGGGGCGTCTACGAGCAGTACTTC.

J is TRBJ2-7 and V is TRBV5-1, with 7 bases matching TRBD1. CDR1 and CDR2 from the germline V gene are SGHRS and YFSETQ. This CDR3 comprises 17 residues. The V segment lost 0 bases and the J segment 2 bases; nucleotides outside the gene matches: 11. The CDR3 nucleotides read TGCGCCAGCAGCTTGGTGCCTTCCGGGACAGACCCCTACGAGCAGTACTTC. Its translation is CASSLVPSGTDPYEQYF.

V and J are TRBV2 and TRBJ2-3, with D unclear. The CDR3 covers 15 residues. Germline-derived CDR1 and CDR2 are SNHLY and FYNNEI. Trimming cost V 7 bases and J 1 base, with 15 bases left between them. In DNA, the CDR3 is TGTGCCAGCACGAAGGGAAGCGCCGGCACAGATACGCAGTATTTT. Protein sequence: CASTKGSAGTDTQYF.

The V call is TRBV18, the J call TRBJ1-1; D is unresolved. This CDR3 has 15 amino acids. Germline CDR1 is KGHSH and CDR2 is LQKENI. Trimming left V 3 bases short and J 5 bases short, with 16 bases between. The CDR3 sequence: CASSPVTLKLTEAFF. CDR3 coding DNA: TGTGCCAGCTCACCCGTGACTCTAAAATTGACTGAAGCTTTCTTT.

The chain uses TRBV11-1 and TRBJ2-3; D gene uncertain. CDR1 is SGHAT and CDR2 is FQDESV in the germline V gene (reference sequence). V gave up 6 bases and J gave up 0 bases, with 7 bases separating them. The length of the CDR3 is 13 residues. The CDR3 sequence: CASRLPSTDTQYF. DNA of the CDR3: TGTGCCAGCAGACTACCAAGCACAGATACGCAGTATTTT.

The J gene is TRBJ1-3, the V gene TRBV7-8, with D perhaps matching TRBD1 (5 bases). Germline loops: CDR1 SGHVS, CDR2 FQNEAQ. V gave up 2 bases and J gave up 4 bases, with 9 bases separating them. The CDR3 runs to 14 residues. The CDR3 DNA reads TGTGCCAGCAGCTTACGGGACTGGGGAAACACCATATATTTT. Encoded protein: CASSLRDWGNTIYF.